The 23 T cell receptor beta chains below were found in one sample sequenced in a study of response to subunit inactivated influenza vaccine. TCRdb passed the RT-PCR reads through MiXCR, listing each CDR3 protein once. The data show fewer than 650,000 distinct CDR3 sequences, with approximately 13% seen just once and under 15% held by the top ten. The sequences come from PBMCs from blood, collected more than 35 days after vaccination. Receptors originate from a man between 50 and 59 years old who received an inactivated influenza vaccine.

The genes are TRBV5-1 and TRBJ2-3; TRBD2 matches 8 bases. This CDR3 has 18 amino acids. The J segment lost 1 base and the V segment lost 1 base, leaving 11 bases of the junction unmatched. Germline V gene sequence: CDR1 SGHRS, CDR2 YFSETQ. This CDR3 reads CASSLLLAAAAGTDTQYF. Here the CDR3 DNA reads TGCGCCAGCAGCTTGTTACTAGCGGCCGCCGCCGGCACAGATACGCAGTATTTT.

This clonotype was found a few times. The chain links TRBV27 to TRBJ2-7, with D unresolved. V shed 0 bases and J shed 2 bases, with 8 bases lying between them. The CDR3 covers 14 residues. The germline V gene has CDR1 MNHEY and CDR2 SMNVEV (reference sequence). The CDR3 sequence: CASSLSELAYEQYF. The DNA for the CDR3 is TGTGCCAGCAGTTTATCCGAATTAGCCTACGAGCAGTACTTC.

V is TRBV9 and J is TRBJ1-1; a possible D gene is TRBD1 (5 bases). The CDR3 totals 16 residues. The V and J ends lost 0 bases and 0 bases respectively, with 12 bases between them. Germline CDR1 and CDR2: SGDLS and YYNGEE. CDR3 sequence (DNA): TGTGCCAGCAGCGTAGGGAAGGGGCAGATGAACACTGAAGCTTTCTTT. Amino acids: CASSVGKGQMNTEAFF. Together with reference TRBV9 and TRBJ1-1, the CDR3 gives the full variable domain: DSGVTQTPKHLITATGQRVTLRCSPRSGDLSVYWYQQSLDQGLQFLIQYYNGEERAKGNILERFSAQQFPDLHSELNLSSLELGDSALYFCASSVGKGQMNTEAFFGQGTRLTVV.

This clonotype has a handful of counts. This chain uses TRBV11-2 with TRBJ2-7, with no clear D. CDR1 and CDR2 from the germline V gene are SGHAT and FQNNGV. The CDR3 sequence is 13 residues long. V dropped 5 bases and J dropped 2 bases, with 10 bases sitting between them. CDR3 bases: TGTGCCAGCAGCCCGCAGATTCCCTACGAGCAGTACTTC. Residues: CASSPQIPYEQYF. The full variable domain, with the rest looked up from reference TRBV11-2 and TRBJ2-7, is EAGVAQSPRYKIIEKRQSVAFWCNPISGHATLYWYQQILGQGPKLLIQFQNNGVVDDSQLPKDRFSAERLKGVDSTLKIQPAKLEDSAVYLCASSPQIPYEQYFGPGTRLTVT.

Only a few counts were recorded for this clonotype. This sequence joins TRBV25-1 and TRBJ1-6; 8 nucleotides line up with TRBD1. The CDR3 is 17 residues long. The junction had 9 bases not matched to a gene; V was cut back by 3 bases and J by 5 bases. The germline gives CDR1 MGHDK, CDR2 SYGVNS. The CDR3 nucleotides read TGTGCCAGCAGTGATTGGAGACAGGGGATCCATAATTCACCCCTCCACTTT. Its translation: CASSDWRQGIHNSPLHF. The full variable domain, in which reference TRBV25-1 and TRBJ1-6 provide the parts outside the CDR3, is EADIYQTPRYLVIGTGKKITLECSQTMGHDKMYWYQQDPGMELHLIHYSYGVNSTEKGDLSSESTVSRIRTEHFPLTLESARPSHTSQYLCASSDWRQGIHNSPLHFGNGTRLTVT.

The CDR3 region is CASSRTGHHNEKLFF. In DNA form, the CDR3 reads TGTGCCAGCAGTAGAACAGGACACCATAATGAAAAACTGTTTTTT. The chain joins TRBV6-1 to TRBJ1-4, with a weak D call TRBD1 (5 bases). The germline V gene encodes CDR1 MNHNS and CDR2 SASEGT. The V end lost 5 bases, the J end lost 4 bases, and 14 bases lay between the germline ends. The CDR3 covers 15 residues.

This clonotype has a count of ten or more. The gene calls are TRBV12-3 or TRBV12-4 and TRBJ2-1, with D uncertain. Trimming took 6 bases from V and 11 from J, leaving 11 bases between them. CDR3 size: 11 residues. Here the CDR3 reads CASSPQEKQFF. CDR3 nucleotide sequence: TGTGCCAGCAGCCCCCAGGAAAAGCAGTTCTTC.

This chain joins TRBV12-3 or TRBV12-4 and TRBJ1-5; 9 bases are a match to TRBD1. V was clipped by 2 bases and J by 5 bases; unmatched bases: 1. The CDR3 is 14 residues long. CDR3 sequence reads: CASSLRDRDQPQHF. DNA for the CDR3: TGTGCCAGCAGTTTAAGGGACAGGGATCAGCCCCAGCATTTT.

The V and J genes are TRBV5-1 and TRBJ2-2; 10 nucleotides line up with TRBD2. From germline, CDR1 is SGHRS and CDR2 YFSETQ. This CDR3 spans 16 amino acids. Trimming removed 2 bases from V and 3 bases from J; junction bases left unmatched: 4. The CDR3 is CASSLAGGQDTGELFF. DNA of the CDR3: TGCGCCAGCAGCTTAGCGGGGGGGCAAGACACCGGGGAGCTGTTTTTT.

This clonotype was counted ten times or more. This chain links TRBV20-1 with TRBJ2-3, with D possibly TRBD1 on 7 matching bases. Per germline, CDR1 DFQATT and CDR2 SNEGSKA (reference sequence). There are 13 residues in the CDR3. V was cut by 6 bases and J by 9 bases, with 19 bases left in between. The CDR3 spells CSARGVGFNTQYF. The CDR3 DNA follows: TGCAGTGCCAGGGGGGTGGGATTCAACACGCAGTATTTT.

The chain links TRBV29-1 to TRBJ1-2, with D uncertain. CDR1 is SQVTM and CDR2 is ANQGSEA in the germline V gene. The CDR3 is made up of 13 amino acids. Trimming took 0 bases from V and 11 from J, leaving 16 bases between them. DNA of the CDR3: TGCAGCGTTGAAGAAGGATTCCTTATGCGGTACACCTTC. As protein: CSVEEGFLMRYTF.

The chain employs TRBV5-1 and TRBJ1-2; TRBD1 might be the D (5 bases). CDR3 length: 13 residues. Germline loops: CDR1 SGHRS, CDR2 YFSETQ. Trimming shortened V by 0 bases and J by 5 bases, and 8 bases separated the two germline ends. The CDR3 sequence: CASSLARAYGYTF. CDR3 bases: TGCGCCAGCAGCTTGGCCAGGGCTTATGGCTACACCTTC.

V is TRBV11-1 and J is TRBJ2-7; D unclear. With 2 bases removed from V and 6 bases from J, the gap between germline ends came to 17 bases. Looked up from germline, CDR1 is SGHAT and CDR2 is FQDESV (reference sequence). The CDR3 totals 15 residues. CDR3 sequence reads: CASSLSTATSGEQYF. The CDR3 nucleotides read TGTGCCAGCAGCTTATCCACCGCCACCTCGGGCGAGCAGTACTTC.

This clonotype was seen at least ten times. The chain couples TRBV7-9 to TRBJ2-1; D not certain. The CDR3 is made up of 15 amino acids. Deletions cut 1 base from V and 0 bases from J, with 7 bases between. CDR1 and CDR2 (germline): SEHNR, FQNEAQ (reference sequence). In DNA, the CDR3 is TGTGCCAGCAGCTTAGGGACGGCCTCCTACAATGAGCAGTTCTTC. Translated, it gives CASSLGTASYNEQFF.

This clonotype was observed a handful of times. This rearrangement joins TRBV12-3 or TRBV12-4 to TRBJ1-5; TRBD1 might be the D (6 bases). The CDR3 contains 16 residues. V lost 4 bases to trimming and J lost 6 bases, with 19 bases between them. The CDR3 DNA reads as TGTGCCAGCAGTTCGTGGACAGAGAGGGGCAGTCAGCCCCAGCATTTT. Its translation is CASSSWTERGSQPQHF.

V usage is TRBV11-1 and J usage is TRBJ2-1, with 12 bases matching TRBD2. This CDR3 spans 18 amino acids. The V segment lost 5 bases and the J segment 1 base; nucleotides outside the gene matches: 9. The germline CDR1 and CDR2 sequences are SGHAT and FQDESV (reference sequence). CDR3 residues: CASSPLAGGRGSYNEQFF. CDR3 coding DNA: TGTGCCAGCAGCCCCCTAGCGGGGGGGCGGGGTTCCTACAATGAGCAGTTCTTC.

This clonotype was observed many times. The chain links TRBV12-3 or TRBV12-4 to TRBJ1-3; D is possibly TRBD1 (6 bases). V gave up 8 bases and J gave up 1 base, with 9 bases separating them. This CDR3 has 13 residues. CDR3 in amino acids: CASFGQSGNTIYF. Written as DNA, the CDR3 is TGTGCCAGCTTCGGACAGTCTGGAAACACCATATATTTT.

This clonotype was detected a few times. The rearrangement joins TRBV7-9 to TRBJ1-1; the D is unclear. V was shortened by 6 bases and J by 0 bases, with 5 bases between the two germline ends. The CDR3 length is 12 residues. Germline V gene data show CDR1 as SEHNR and CDR2 as FQNEAQ (reference sequence). CDR3 coding DNA: TGTGCCAGCAGGTCGATGAACACTGAAGCTTTCTTT. It is translated as CASRSMNTEAFF.

This clonotype was counted between two and nine times. This chain connects TRBV3-1 to TRBJ1-1; weak D call: TRBD1 (5 bases). V lost 1 base to trimming and J lost 2 bases, with 8 bases between them. The CDR3 runs to 14 residues. Per germline, CDR1 LGHDT and CDR2 YNNKEL (reference sequence). The CDR3 spells CASSQGTSNTEAFF. The CDR3 DNA is TGTGCCAGCAGCCAAGGGACATCCAACACTGAAGCTTTCTTT.

In its sample, this clonotype was seen a few times. CDR3 DNA: TGTGCCACCAGTGATTTTGTCGGTGGGTCCTACGAGCAGTACTTC. Translated: CATSDFVGGSYEQYF. The V and J genes are TRBV24-1 and TRBJ2-7; D is unclear. The CDR3 consists of 15 residues. The germline CDR1 and CDR2 sequences are KGHDR and SFDVKD. V lost 1 base, J lost 1 base, and 10 bases lay in between.

This clonotype was detected a few times. This chain connects TRBV7-2 to TRBJ2-3; 9 nucleotides match TRBD2. This CDR3 is built from 16 residues. Germline-derived CDR1 and CDR2 are SGHTA and FQGNSA. V was clipped by 5 bases and J by 6 bases; unmatched bases: 12. This CDR3 reads CASSIRRGGLTDTQYF. The CDR3 region has the DNA TGTGCCAGCAGCATTAGGCGGGGGGGTTTAACTGATACGCAGTATTTT. The full variable domain, with the rest looked up from reference TRBV7-2 and TRBJ2-3, is GAGVSQSPSNKVTEKGKDVELRCDPISGHTALYWYRQSLGQGLEFLIYFQGNSAPDKSGLPSDRFSAERTGGSVSTLTIQRTQQEDSAVYLCASSIRRGGLTDTQYFGPGTRLTVL.

The chain couples TRBV6-1 to TRBJ2-3; the match to TRBD1 covers 7 bases. Per the germline V gene, CDR1 is MNHNS and CDR2 is SASEGT. The CDR3 length is 14 residues. Trimming removed 5 bases from V and 6 bases from J; junction bases left unmatched: 8. The CDR3 loop is CASSKSYRGDTQYF. The CDR3, as DNA: TGTGCCAGCAGTAAATCCTACAGGGGTGATACGCAGTATTTT.

V gene TRBV5-1 combines with J gene TRBJ2-1, with D perhaps matching TRBD1 or TRBD2 (5 bases each). The CDR3 runs 14 residues. From germline, CDR1 is SGHRS and CDR2 YFSETQ. Trimming stripped 7 bases from V and 7 bases from J, with 18 bases between. CDR3 amino acids: CASGTGGRNNEQFF. The DNA of the CDR3 is TGCGCCAGCGGTACTGGGGGACGAAATAATGAGCAGTTCTTC. Together with reference TRBV5-1 and TRBJ2-1, the CDR3 gives the full variable domain: KAGVTQTPRYLIKTRGQQVTLSCSPISGHRSVSWYQQTPGQGLQFLFEYFSETQRNKGNFPGRFSGRQFSNSRSEMNVSTLELGDSALYLCASGTGGRNNEQFFGPGTRLTVL.